The T cell receptor (beta chain) under discussion was sequenced for a study of cytomegalovirus exposure and HLA in healthy donors. Study-wide findings and caveats: Rare TCR sequences predominated, though certain public TCRs were found in many donors. Among TCR beta chains, those listed as cytomegalovirus-associated numbered over 150.

The CDR3 covers 15 residues. Germline values: CDR1 MNHEY, CDR2 SMNVEV (reference sequence). The V end was cut by 10 bases, the J end by 4 bases, with 20 bases between. A remark on this clone: The antigen is not known.

The study ran its PCR with 60 Vbeta and 13 Jbeta primers. Clones were sequenced by immunoSEQ multiplex PCR, and TCRdb holds only the in-frame ones, with some missing. The sample carries some 70,000 clones, roughly four fifths recorded once. This chain joins TRBV27 and TRBJ1-5; D remains ambiguous. This TCR was sampled from a man aged 18 to 29 in good health and CMV-seronegative. Material for sequencing was PBMCs. For the CDR3, the DNA is TGTGCCACCATACCCCGAGGAGGGATAAATCAGCCCCAGCATTTT. It translates to CATIPRGGINQPQHF.